This TCR beta chain appears in the sequencing data of a study of T cells in Graves' hyperthyroidism and ophthalmopathy. Broader study findings: Among thyroid clonotypes expanded above 0.001, most also appeared in blood. Patients with ophthalmopathy were separated from those with stable hyperthyroidism by a 13 V-J model.

Uncontrolled infection, other autoimmune disease, pregnancy or lactation barred patients from enrollment. Diagnosis relied on clinical symptoms, serum thyroxine and TRAb, thyroid ultrasound and orbital computed tomography. This CDR3 spans 17 amino acids. V shed 5 bases and J 3 bases; nucleotides not matched to a gene: 5. CDR1 and CDR2 from the germline V gene are LGHDT and YNNKEL (reference sequence). It was RNA transcripts that yielded the amplified TCR beta CDR3 regions. HTBI primers were employed in a first-round RT-PCR of the TCR CDR3. MiXCR, run by TCRdb on the multiplex PCR reads, gives a single entry per CDR3 protein. The table has around 500,000 distinct CDR3 sequences, around 15% seen once. Comment on this clonotype: Its antigen is not identified.

The chain employs TRBV3-1 and TRBJ2-6, with 12 bases fitting TRBD1. This clonotype was sampled from a woman in her forties with Graves' hyperthyroidism. The material sequenced was blood. CDR3 coding DNA: TGTGCCAGCAGCGGGGGACAGGGGGCCTTTGGGGCCAACGTCCTGACTTTC. This codes for CASSGGQGAFGANVLTF.